These 32 T cell receptor beta chains originate from one sample sequenced in a study of blood T cell repertoires in COVID-19. The repertoire was sequenced with immunoSEQ multiplex PCR; TCRdb's copy has only in-frame clones and lacks some. The sample has about 9,200 clones, about four fifths seen once. Sequenced sample: peripheral blood. These receptors came from a man aged 65-85 years with active COVID-19.

The chain links TRBV28 to TRBJ1-5, with 8 bases fitting TRBD1. V lost 7 bases, J lost 9 bases, and 14 bases stayed unmatched. This CDR3 has 15 amino acids. Germline V gives CDR1 MDHEN, CDR2 SYDVKM. CDR3 sequence (DNA): TGTGCCAGCACAGCAGGGGGCGCAAATATGAGGCCCCAGCATTTT. Protein sequence: CASTAGGANMRPQHF.

The gene calls are TRBV5-1 and TRBJ2-5; 9 bases line up with TRBD1. From germline, CDR1 is SGHRS and CDR2 YFSETQ. The CDR3 spans 14 residues. V lost 1 base to trimming and J lost 4 bases; unmatched junction nucleotides: 2. The CDR3 protein is CASSLTGGAETQYF. The CDR3 DNA sequence: TGCGCCAGCAGCTTGACAGGGGGCGCAGAGACCCAGTACTTC.

This clone has a single count. The chain joins TRBV18 to TRBJ2-3; D perhaps matches TRBD2 (6 bases). The CDR3 is 14 amino acids. V was shortened by 3 bases and J by 1 base, with 8 bases between the two germline ends. Per the germline V gene, CDR1 is KGHSH and CDR2 is LQKENI. The CDR3 coding sequence is TGTGCCAGCTCACCCGGGGGAGGCACAGATACGCAGTATTTT. It yields the protein CASSPGGGTDTQYF.

This clone has more than one count but fewer than ten. This chain joins TRBV5-1 and TRBJ2-1; 10 nucleotides match TRBD1. Germline values: CDR1 SGHRS, CDR2 YFSETQ. The junction had 8 bases not matched to a gene; V was cut back by 5 bases and J by 6 bases. The CDR3 runs 15 residues. CDR3 DNA: TGCGCCAGCAGTTTGCCGGGACAGGGGTTCAATGAGCAGTTCTTC. Its protein product is CASSLPGQGFNEQFF.

J is TRBJ2-1 and V is TRBV19; the match to TRBD2 covers 10 bases. V lost 6 bases to trimming and J lost 5 bases; unmatched junction nucleotides: 7. The CDR3 spans 15 residues. Germline V gene data show CDR1 as LNHDA and CDR2 as SQIVND (reference sequence). CDR3 bases: TGTGCCAGTAGGACGGGACTAGCGCCTAACAATGAGCAGTTCTTC. The encoded protein is CASRTGLAPNNEQFF.

The rearrangement links TRBV27 to TRBJ1-5, with TRBD1 as a possible D gene (5 bases). Trimming stripped 8 bases from V and 5 bases from J, with 25 bases between. From germline, CDR1 is MNHEY and CDR2 SMNVEV (reference sequence). This CDR3 is 17 amino acids long. In nucleotides, the CDR3 is TGTGCCAGCCGATCTTACACAAGGGGAGGGAACCATCAGCCCCAGCATTTT. Residues: CASRSYTRGGNHQPQHF.

The chain is built from TRBV10-3 and TRBJ2-3, with 12 bases lining up with TRBD2. J lost 1 base, V lost 3 bases, and 8 bases had no gene match. Germline-derived CDR1 and CDR2 are ENHRY and SYGVKD. This CDR3 spans 18 amino acids. The CDR3 region has the DNA TGTGCCATCAGTGACTCTAGCGGGAGGGGTAGAGGCACAGATACGCAGTATTTT. Encoded protein: CAISDSSGRGRGTDTQYF.

The chain is built from TRBV6-6 and TRBJ2-7; 8 nucleotides match TRBD1. Per germline, CDR1 MNHNY and CDR2 SVGAGI (reference sequence). The CDR3 is 16 residues long. Trimming at V came to 5 bases and at J to 3 bases, leaving 12 bases not matched to a gene. CDR3 in DNA: TGTGCCAGCAGTATCCGGACAGGGAGTGTCGACTACGAGCAGTACTTC. The encoded protein is CASSIRTGSVDYEQYF.

This clone showed up just a few times. V usage is TRBV24-1 and J usage is TRBJ2-3; D may be TRBD2 (5 bases). V lost 4 bases, J lost 0 bases, and 22 bases lay in between. Germline CDR1 and CDR2: KGHDR and SFDVKD. This CDR3 is 19 amino acids long. CDR3 in amino acids: CATSDPSFVAGESTDTQYF. DNA of the CDR3: TGTGCCACCAGTGACCCTTCATTCGTTGCCGGGGAAAGCACAGATACGCAGTATTTT.

This chain connects TRBV24-1 to TRBJ2-6, with D possibly TRBD1 on 6 matching bases. The germline V gene encodes CDR1 KGHDR and CDR2 SFDVKD. V gave up 5 bases and J gave up 0 bases, with 16 bases separating them. This CDR3 contains 18 residues. CDR3: CATSGIQGPSSGANVLTF. CDR3 sequence (DNA): TGTGCCACCAGTGGGATACAGGGACCAAGCTCTGGGGCCAACGTCCTGACTTTC.

The J gene is TRBJ2-1, the V gene TRBV29-1; 8 positions match TRBD2. With 5 bases clipped from V and 4 bases from J, the junction kept 7 bases outside the gene matches. Germline loops: CDR1 SQVTM, CDR2 ANQGSEA. This CDR3 contains 14 residues. The CDR3 protein is CSVLPPSGYNEQFF. The CDR3, as DNA: TGCAGCGTTCTTCCCCCTAGCGGGTACAATGAGCAGTTCTTC.

The V gene is TRBV5-4, the J gene TRBJ1-6, with 8 bases that match TRBD1. The germline CDR1 and CDR2 sequences are SGHNT and YYREEE (reference sequence). V lost 5 bases and J lost 9; bases outside the gene matches: 10. The CDR3 sequence is 15 residues long. The CDR3 DNA follows: TGTGCCAGCAGGGCCTCGGGACAGGATCGTTCACCCCTCCACTTT. As protein: CASRASGQDRSPLHF.

This chain uses TRBV5-1 with TRBJ1-1; 9 positions agree with TRBD1. The V gene's germline CDR1 is SGHRS and CDR2 YFSETQ. This CDR3 is built from 15 residues. After removal of 5 bases from V and 3 bases from J, the junction contained 8 bases not matched to a gene. The DNA of the CDR3 is TGCGCCAGCAGGCCCGCCGGGACAGGGTACACTGAAGCTTTCTTT. It encodes CASRPAGTGYTEAFF.

This rearrangement joins TRBV7-3 to TRBJ1-2; D is possibly TRBD1 (5 bases). CDR3 length: 16 residues. The ends were cut back, 5 bases at V and 1 base at J, with 17 bases in the middle. The germline V gene has CDR1 SGHTA and CDR2 FQGTGA. The CDR3 protein is CASSPRGVLLNYGYTF. CDR3 sequence (DNA): TGTGCCAGCAGCCCTCGGGGGGTCCTACTTAACTATGGCTACACCTTC.

This clone came up once. This rearrangement joins TRBV5-1 to TRBJ2-7; TRBD1 agrees at 7 bases. The CDR3 runs 13 residues. Germline V lookup: CDR1 SGHRS, CDR2 YFSETQ. The V and J ends lost 2 bases and 6 bases, in that order; junction bases with no gene match: 5. The CDR3 loop reads CASSFADRSEQYF. The CDR3, as DNA: TGCGCCAGCAGCTTCGCGGACAGGAGCGAGCAGTACTTC. Looking up the rest from reference TRBV5-1 and TRBJ2-7 gives the full variable domain: KAGVTQTPRYLIKTRGQQVTLSCSPISGHRSVSWYQQTPGQGLQFLFEYFSETQRNKGNFPGRFSGRQFSNSRSEMNVSTLELGDSALYLCASSFADRSEQYFGPGTRLTVT.

The CDR3 reads CASSYGASGSPYNEQFF. The CDR3 coding sequence is TGTGCCAGCAGTTACGGAGCTAGCGGGAGCCCCTACAATGAGCAGTTCTTC. The chain uses TRBV6-2 or TRBV6-3 and TRBJ2-1; 10 bases match TRBD2. Germline CDR1 and CDR2: MNHEY and SVGEGT. The CDR3 contains 17 residues. V gave up 2 bases and J gave up 2 bases; unmatched junction bases: 6.

V is TRBV6-5 and J is TRBJ2-7; D possibly corresponds to TRBD2 (6 bases). This CDR3 is built from 13 residues. Trimming stripped 6 bases from V and 2 bases from J, with 11 bases between. CDR1 is MNHEY, CDR2 SVGAGI, per germline. The CDR3 reads CASSRRGPYEQYF. CDR3 nucleotides: TGTGCCAGCAGCCGGCGGGGTCCCTACGAGCAGTACTTC.

The chain combines TRBV7-6 with TRBJ2-1; D might be TRBD2 (6 bases). Germline V gene data show CDR1 as SGHVS and CDR2 as FNYEAQ. The CDR3 has 14 residues. The germline V and J ends were trimmed by 5 bases and 1 base, with 9 bases remaining between them. CDR3 DNA: TGTGCCAGCAGCGGAGGGAGTTCCTACAATGAGCAGTTCTTC. This encodes CASSGGSSYNEQFF.

V and J are TRBV6-6 and TRBJ2-2; 11 bases match TRBD2. Germline-derived CDR1 and CDR2 are MNHNY and SVGAGI (reference sequence). The CDR3 is made up of 16 amino acids. Trimming took 6 bases from V and 4 from J; bases not matched to a gene: 7. The CDR3 is CASSRRLAGSTGELFF. CDR3 bases: TGTGCCAGCAGCCGCAGACTAGCGGGATCCACCGGGGAGCTGTTTTTT.

A single count supports this clone. This rearrangement joins TRBV11-3 to TRBJ2-2, with 8 nucleotides matching TRBD2. The CDR3 has 12 residues. V lost 7 bases to trimming and J lost 7 bases; unmatched junction nucleotides: 2. In germline, CDR1 is SGHNT, CDR2 YENEEA. CDR3 in amino acids: CASTTSGGELFF. CDR3 bases: TGTGCCAGCACAACTAGCGGCGGGGAGCTGTTTTTT.

A few counts support this clone. This chain links TRBV28 with TRBJ1-1, with 7 bases lining up with TRBD1. Germline values: CDR1 MDHEN, CDR2 SYDVKM. The CDR3 spans 14 residues. The ends lost 4 bases at V and 5 bases at J; junction bases unmatched: 7. The CDR3 loop reads CASSWTGKGTEAFF. For the CDR3, the DNA is TGTGCCAGCAGTTGGACAGGAAAGGGGACTGAAGCTTTCTTT.

The chain uses TRBV6-5 and TRBJ2-1, with 7 bases matching TRBD2. Germline assignment: CDR1 MNHEY and CDR2 SVGAGI. V lost 11 bases, J lost 0 bases, and 10 bases stayed unmatched. The CDR3 runs 15 residues. Here the CDR3 DNA reads TGTGCCGCTAGTAAGGGAGGGAGCTCCTACAATGAGCAGTTCTTC. This translates into CAASKGGSSYNEQFF.

The genes are TRBV5-1 and TRBJ2-2; 10 bases map to TRBD1. There are 17 residues in the CDR3. V shed 4 bases and J 4 bases; nucleotides not matched to a gene: 10. Germline CDR1 SGHRS, CDR2 YFSETQ. In DNA, the CDR3 is TGCGCCAGCAGCACCGGAGAGACAGGGGGCAGCACCGGGGAGCTGTTTTTT. Its protein product is CASSTGETGGSTGELFF.

The chain uses TRBV11-3 and TRBJ2-1; tentatively, D is TRBD1 (6 bases). The CDR3 consists of 13 residues. Trimming pared 5 bases from V and 5 bases from J, leaving 10 bases between. Germline V gene data show CDR1 as SGHNT and CDR2 as YENEEA. The CDR3: CASSRGQNNEQFF. Written as DNA, the CDR3 is TGTGCCAGCAGCCGGGGACAAAACAATGAGCAGTTCTTC.

In this sample, this clone turned up once. The rearrangement links TRBV5-4 to TRBJ2-5; 7 bases match TRBD2. The J segment lost 5 bases and the V segment lost 3 bases, leaving 7 bases of the junction unmatched. Germline V gene data show CDR1 as SGHNT and CDR2 as YYREEE (reference sequence). The CDR3 has 14 residues. The DNA of the CDR3 is TGTGCCAGCAGCTCCCAGCGGCGGGAGGAGACCCAGTACTTC. Protein sequence: CASSSQRREETQYF.

This clone has a single count. The chain couples TRBV5-4 to TRBJ1-2; perhaps TRBD1 as D (5 bases). The V end lost 0 bases, the J end lost 4 bases, and 7 bases lay between the germline ends. Germline V lookup: CDR1 SGHNT, CDR2 YYREEE (reference sequence). CDR3 length: 13 residues. CDR3 region: CASSLGQLYGYTF. The CDR3, as DNA: TGTGCCAGCAGCTTGGGACAGCTCTATGGCTACACCTTC.

V is TRBV5-1 and J is TRBJ1-1, with D maybe TRBD1 (6 bases). V was pared by 2 bases and J by 2 bases, with 10 bases between. CDR3 length: 14 residues. Germline V gives CDR1 SGHRS, CDR2 YFSETQ. CDR3 nucleotide sequence: TGCGCCAGCAGCTTACCAGGGGCTAACACTGAAGCTTTCTTT. Protein sequence: CASSLPGANTEAFF.

The CDR3 sequence is CAISESAGDYNEQFF. The CDR3 nucleotides read TGTGCCATCAGTGAGTCAGCGGGGGACTACAATGAGCAGTTCTTC. The chain couples TRBV10-3 to TRBJ2-1; 8 bases map to TRBD2. The CDR3 consists of 15 residues. CDR1 and CDR2 from the germline V gene are ENHRY and SYGVKD. Trimming removed 0 bases from V and 3 bases from J; junction bases left unmatched: 1.

V and J are TRBV9 and TRBJ2-1, with a possible D match to TRBD2 (6 bases). There are 14 residues in the CDR3. The germline gives CDR1 SGDLS, CDR2 YYNGEE. The V end was cut by 0 bases, the J end by 6 bases, with 10 bases between. The CDR3, as DNA: TGTGCCAGCAGCGTAGCCACTAGCATCAATGAGCAGTTCTTC. Amino acid sequence: CASSVATSINEQFF.

V usage is TRBV11-2 and J usage is TRBJ1-6; the D gene is possibly TRBD1 (6 bases). V shed 3 bases and J shed 14 bases, with 11 bases lying between them. CDR3 length equals 12 residues. The germline CDR1 and CDR2 sequences are SGHAT and FQNNGV. The chain's CDR3 is CASSFQGTALHF. CDR3 nucleotides: TGTGCCAGCAGCTTTCAGGGGACGGCCCTCCACTTT.

The chain couples TRBV27 to TRBJ2-5, with 10 bases identical to TRBD2. The J segment lost 3 bases and the V segment lost 10 bases, leaving 11 bases of the junction unmatched. Germline CDR1 reads MNHEY; CDR2 reads SMNVEV (reference sequence). The CDR3 length is 15 residues. The DNA for the CDR3 is TGTGCCACCCAGCGGGAGGGCATCGGCGAAGAGACCCAGTACTTC. It encodes CATQREGIGEETQYF.

This chain links TRBV7-2 with TRBJ2-5; D remains ambiguous. V shed 6 bases and J shed 7 bases, with 18 bases lying between them. Germline CDR1 SGHTA, CDR2 FQGNSA. This CDR3 has 14 residues. The CDR3 loop is CASSSLTGSGTQYF. The CDR3 nucleotides are TGTGCCAGCAGTTCACTTACTGGGTCGGGGACCCAGTACTTC.